This T cell receptor beta chain originates from a study of shared clonotypes between healthy human individuals. Study details: The study used three CD4 naive, three CD4 memory, two CD8 naive and one CD8 memory plate per donor.

As to this clone: Antigen unknown.

Study-wide results and caveats: For naive CD4 cells, 5% to 6.5% of clonotypes were shared across a handful of donors.

Germline-derived CDR1 and CDR2 are SGDLS and YYNGEE. V shed 2 bases and J 7 bases; nucleotides not matched to a gene: 5. This CDR3 region has 15 residues. The method was immunoSEQ multiplex PCR; TCRdb's version includes in-frame clones alone and lacks a portion of them. The sample yields 760,000 or so clones, just over 95% seen once. The naive CD8 subset, CD45RO-negative cells positively selected for CCR7, excluded terminally differentiated effector memory CD45RA+ cells. Donors comprised only Caucasian adults living in Nashville, Tennessee. The V and J genes are TRBV9 and TRBJ2-1; 11 positions agree with TRBD2. This TCR was recovered from a man aged 25 to 45 in good health. Material: naive CD8+ T cells sorted from blood. CDR3 nucleotides: TGTGCCAGCAGCGTTAGGGGACTAGCGGAGAATGAGCAGTTCTTC. It yields the protein CASSVRGLAENEQFF.